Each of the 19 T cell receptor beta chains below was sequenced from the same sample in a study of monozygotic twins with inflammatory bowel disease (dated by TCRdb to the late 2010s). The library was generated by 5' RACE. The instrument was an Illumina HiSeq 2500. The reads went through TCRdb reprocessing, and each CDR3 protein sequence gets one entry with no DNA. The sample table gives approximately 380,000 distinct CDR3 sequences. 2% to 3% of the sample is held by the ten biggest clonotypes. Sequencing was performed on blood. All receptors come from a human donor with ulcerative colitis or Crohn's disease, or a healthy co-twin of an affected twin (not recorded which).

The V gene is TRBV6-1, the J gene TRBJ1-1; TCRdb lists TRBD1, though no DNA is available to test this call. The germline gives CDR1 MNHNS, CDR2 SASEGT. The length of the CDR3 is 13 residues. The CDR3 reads CASDPGLNTEAFF.

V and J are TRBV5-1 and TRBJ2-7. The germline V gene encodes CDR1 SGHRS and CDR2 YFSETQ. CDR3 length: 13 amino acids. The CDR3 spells CASSINTAYEQYF.

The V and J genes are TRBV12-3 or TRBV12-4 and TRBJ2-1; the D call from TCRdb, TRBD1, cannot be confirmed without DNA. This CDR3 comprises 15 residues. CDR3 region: CASSPPGQAPDEQFF.

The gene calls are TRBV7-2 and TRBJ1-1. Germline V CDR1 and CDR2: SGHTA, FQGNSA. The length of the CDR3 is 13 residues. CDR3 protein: CASSVYMNTEAFF.

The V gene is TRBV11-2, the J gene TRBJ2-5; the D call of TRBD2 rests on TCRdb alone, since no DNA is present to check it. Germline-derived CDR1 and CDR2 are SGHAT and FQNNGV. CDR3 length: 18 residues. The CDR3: CASSVGLLAGFPVETQYF.

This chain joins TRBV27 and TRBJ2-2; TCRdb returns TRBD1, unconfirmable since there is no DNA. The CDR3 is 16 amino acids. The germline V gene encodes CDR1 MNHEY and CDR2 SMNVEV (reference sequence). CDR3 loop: CASSLKGTENTGELFF.

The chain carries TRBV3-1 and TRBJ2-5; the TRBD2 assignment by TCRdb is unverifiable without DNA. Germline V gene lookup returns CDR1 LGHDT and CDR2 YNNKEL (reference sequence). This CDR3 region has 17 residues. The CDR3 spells CASSQWYREDKKETQYF.

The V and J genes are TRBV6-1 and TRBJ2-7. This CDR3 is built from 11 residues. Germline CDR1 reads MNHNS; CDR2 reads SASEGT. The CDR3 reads CASSTYSEQYF.

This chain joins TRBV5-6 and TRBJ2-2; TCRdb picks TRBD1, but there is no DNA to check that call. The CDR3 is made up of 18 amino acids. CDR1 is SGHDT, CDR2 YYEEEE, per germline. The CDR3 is CASSSLPGQGRDTGELFF.

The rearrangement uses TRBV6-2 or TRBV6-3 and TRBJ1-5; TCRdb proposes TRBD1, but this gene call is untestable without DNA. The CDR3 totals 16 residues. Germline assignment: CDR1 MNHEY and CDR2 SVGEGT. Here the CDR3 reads CASSPDRAPINQPQHF.

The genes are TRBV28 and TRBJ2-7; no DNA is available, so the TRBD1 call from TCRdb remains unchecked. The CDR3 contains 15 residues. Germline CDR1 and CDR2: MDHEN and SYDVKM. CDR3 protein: CASSMPGQRPYEQYF. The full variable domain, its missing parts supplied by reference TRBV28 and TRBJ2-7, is DVKVTQSSRYLVKRTGEKVFLECVQDMDHENMFWYRQDPGLGLRLIYFSYDVKMKEKGDIPEGYSVSREKKERFSLILESASTNQTSMYLCASSMPGQRPYEQYFGPGTRLTVT.

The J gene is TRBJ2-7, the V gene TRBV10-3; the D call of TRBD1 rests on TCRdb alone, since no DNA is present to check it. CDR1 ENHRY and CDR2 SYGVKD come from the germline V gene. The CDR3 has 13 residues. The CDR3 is CAISDLGGYEQYF.

CDR3 residues: CASSLDISGGLYNEQFF. The chain uses TRBV7-7 and TRBJ2-1; TCRdb gives TRBD2 as the D gene, but with no DNA this cannot be confirmed. Germline CDR1 SSHAT, CDR2 FNYEAQ (reference sequence). This CDR3 comprises 17 residues.

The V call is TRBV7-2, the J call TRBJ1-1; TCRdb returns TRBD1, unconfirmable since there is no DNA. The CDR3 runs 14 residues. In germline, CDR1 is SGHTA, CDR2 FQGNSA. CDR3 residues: CASSSTGMNTEAFF.

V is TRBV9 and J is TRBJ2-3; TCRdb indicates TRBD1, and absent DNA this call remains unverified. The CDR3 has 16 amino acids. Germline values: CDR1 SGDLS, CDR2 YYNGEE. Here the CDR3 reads CASSPGGVLVGDTQYF.

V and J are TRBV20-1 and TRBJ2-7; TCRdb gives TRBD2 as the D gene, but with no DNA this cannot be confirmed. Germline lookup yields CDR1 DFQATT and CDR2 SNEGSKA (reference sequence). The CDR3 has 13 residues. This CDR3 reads CSARSGGNYEQYF.

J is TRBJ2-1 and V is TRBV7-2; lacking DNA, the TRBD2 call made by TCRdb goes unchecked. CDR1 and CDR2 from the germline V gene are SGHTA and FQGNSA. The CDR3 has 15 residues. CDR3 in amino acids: CASSLEGLAGSEQFF.

The CDR3: CASSLSGPPAELFF. The gene calls are TRBV5-1 and TRBJ2-2. CDR3 length: 14 amino acids. CDR1 and CDR2 (germline): SGHRS, YFSETQ.

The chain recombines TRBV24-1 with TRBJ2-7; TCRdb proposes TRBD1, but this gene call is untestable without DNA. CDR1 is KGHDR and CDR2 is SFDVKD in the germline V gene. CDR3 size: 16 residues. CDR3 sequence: CATSDATRGTPNEQYF.